The present entry profiles one TCR beta chain with its context. The antigen is not known. The sample is drawn from a study of identifying expanded T cells in peripheral blood. Study-wide findings and caveats: Across healthy donors, higher total template counts meant significantly greater approximately two-week count variance. Roughly 1.2 clones differed between technical replicates, versus roughly 16 and 20 over time.

CDR1 and CDR2 from the germline V gene are MRHNA and SNTAGT. V lost 6 bases to trimming and J lost 7 bases, with 15 bases between them. This CDR3 region has 14 residues. No infections or other immune events were documented during collection. Assay: immunoSEQ multiplex PCR; the TCRdb copy retains only in-frame clones and omits some. The table records roughly 84,000 clones, about 90% of them present only once. The chain is built from TRBV6-4 and TRBJ2-2, with D tentatively TRBD2 (5 bases). The origin of this receptor is a person between 18 and 70 years old in good health. The source material was blood. The chain's CDR3 is CASRATTSVGELFF. CDR3 nucleotide sequence: TGTGCCAGCAGGGCAACTACTAGTGTCGGGGAGCTGTTTTTT.